Following are 18 T cell receptor beta chains from one sample sequenced in a study of blood T cells in healthy people across ages. A second roughly 6 to 11 cycle PCR used barcoded and J-beta primers. TCRdb processed the 5' RACE reads anew with MiXCR; each CDR3 protein has one entry. The table shows 700,000 to 950,000 distinct CDR3 sequences, with more than 40% occurring only once. The source material was blood. Receptors were obtained from a woman aged 60 to 75 in good health.

V is TRBV10-2 and J is TRBJ2-1; 8 bases match TRBD1. Germline V gene sequence: CDR1 WSHSY, CDR2 SAAADI. The CDR3 is made up of 14 amino acids. V gave up 9 bases and J gave up 2 bases; unmatched junction bases: 6. DNA for the CDR3: TGCGCCAGTGAGGGACAGGCGGCCTACAATGAGCAGTTCTTC. It specifies CASEGQAAYNEQFF.

This clonotype was detected a few times. CDR3 coding DNA: TGCAGCTCCAGTCCCGCTAGCGGGCGGGGGGAGAACAATGAGCAGTTCTTC. Its translation is CSSSPASGRGENNEQFF. V is TRBV29-1 and J is TRBJ2-1; 8 bases map to TRBD2. The CDR3 consists of 17 residues. J lost 5 bases, V lost 8 bases, and 20 bases had no gene match. Looked up from germline, CDR1 is SQVTM and CDR2 is ANQGSEA.

The chain employs TRBV15 and TRBJ2-1; D assignment may be TRBD1 or TRBD2 (5 bases each). The germline V gene has CDR1 LNHNV and CDR2 YYDKDF (reference sequence). Trimming left V 1 base short and J 0 bases short, with 13 bases between. The CDR3 consists of 17 residues. CDR3 amino acids: CATSRGGQGGSYNEQFF. The CDR3 DNA reads as TGTGCCACCAGCAGAGGAGGGCAGGGTGGCTCCTACAATGAGCAGTTCTTC.

The chain employs TRBV15 and TRBJ2-1, with TRBD2 matching 7 bases. V trimming: 9 bases; J trimming: 3 bases; junction bases outside the gene matches: 17. Per the germline V gene, CDR1 is LNHNV and CDR2 is YYDKDF (reference sequence). The CDR3 contains 17 residues. CDR3 coding DNA: TGTGCCACAGCCGATACTAGCGCCCAATCACTCTACAATGAGCAGTTCTTC. Amino acid sequence: CATADTSAQSLYNEQFF.

This clonotype appeared once. The rearrangement links TRBV12-3 or TRBV12-4 to TRBJ2-3; weak D call: TRBD1 (5 bases). CDR3 length: 17 residues. Between the trimmed V and J ends, which lost 4 bases and 3 bases, there was a span of 20 bases. CDR3 amino acids: CASSSRRAGSETDTQYF. The CDR3 bases are TGTGCCAGCAGTTCCCGTAGGGCAGGGTCGGAGACAGATACGCAGTATTTT.

J is TRBJ2-1 and V is TRBV20-1, with TRBD2 identical over 9 bases. V trimming: 4 bases; J trimming: 2 bases; junction bases outside the gene matches: 3. The CDR3 totals 14 residues. Germline values: CDR1 DFQATT, CDR2 SNEGSKA (reference sequence). The CDR3, as DNA: TGCAGTGCTATTGCGGGGGGGGCCTACAATGAGCAGTTCTTC. Amino acids: CSAIAGGAYNEQFF.

This clonotype was detected only a few times. The V and J genes are TRBV20-1 and TRBJ1-2; D gene ambiguous. The CDR3 has 14 amino acids. The ends were cut back, 3 bases at V and 3 bases at J, with 14 bases in the middle. CDR1 and CDR2 (germline): DFQATT, SNEGSKA (reference sequence). The CDR3 nucleotides read TGCAGTGCTAGTTTAACGGGGTCTGACTATGGCTACACCTTC. Translation: CSASLTGSDYGYTF.

This chain uses TRBV27 with TRBJ1-5, with D tentatively TRBD1 (5 bases). CDR1 and CDR2 from the germline V gene are MNHEY and SMNVEV (reference sequence). The CDR3 has 19 residues. With 5 bases removed from V and 4 bases from J, the gap between germline ends came to 27 bases. This chain's CDR3 is CASSNYVDQTAGINQPQHF. The CDR3 DNA follows: TGTGCCAGCAGTAACTATGTCGATCAGACAGCGGGAATTAATCAGCCCCAGCATTTT.

This chain uses TRBV20-1 with TRBJ2-7, with 10 bases matching TRBD2. Per germline, CDR1 DFQATT and CDR2 SNEGSKA (reference sequence). This CDR3 region has 16 residues. The V and J ends lost 3 bases and 1 base, in that order; junction bases with no gene match: 9. The CDR3 sequence is CSARPSGGGPSYEQYF. The CDR3 DNA reads as TGCAGTGCTAGGCCAAGCGGGGGGGGCCCGTCCTACGAGCAGTACTTC.

This clonotype was seen a handful of times. The gene calls are TRBV5-6 and TRBJ1-2, with a weak D call TRBD1 (5 bases). The V end was cut by 4 bases, the J end by 8 bases, with 12 bases between. CDR3 length: 12 amino acids. CDR1 SGHDT and CDR2 YYEEEE come from the germline V gene. CDR3 sequence reads: CASSTGLGGYTF. For the CDR3, the DNA is TGTGCCAGCAGCACGGGACTGGGAGGCTACACCTTC.

The gene calls are TRBV15 and TRBJ2-1, with D perhaps TRBD2 (5 bases). Germline V gene sequence: CDR1 LNHNV, CDR2 YYDKDF (reference sequence). V was trimmed by 1 base and J by 10 bases, leaving 20 bases between them. CDR3 length equals 16 residues. In DNA form, the CDR3 reads TGTGCCACCAGCAGAGGAGGGTGGTCGGTTTCCTACGAGCAGTTCTTC. As protein: CATSRGGWSVSYEQFF.

The V gene is TRBV20-1, the J gene TRBJ1-1, with D unresolved. This CDR3 is built from 15 residues. Looked up from germline, CDR1 is DFQATT and CDR2 is SNEGSKA (reference sequence). The V gene lost 1 base and the J gene lost 3 bases, with 15 bases spanning the gap. The CDR3 DNA sequence: TGCAGTGCTAGAGGTAATAGGAATAGGGACACTGAAGCTTTCTTT. It is translated as CSARGNRNRDTEAFF.

The gene calls are TRBV5-1 and TRBJ2-3, with 8 bases fitting TRBD1. The ends lost 4 bases at V and 3 bases at J; junction bases unmatched: 10. This CDR3 spans 16 amino acids. Germline assignment: CDR1 SGHRS and CDR2 YFSETQ. This CDR3 reads CASSISDRAVTDTQYF. The CDR3 DNA is TGCGCCAGCAGCATCTCGGACAGGGCGGTAACAGATACGCAGTATTTT.

The V and J genes are TRBV7-3 and TRBJ2-1; 16 bases are shared with TRBD2. The CDR3 covers 20 residues. Germline V gene data show CDR1 as SGHTA and CDR2 as FQGTGA. V shed 2 bases, J shed 4 bases, and the junction held 11 bases outside the gene matches. CDR3 in DNA: TGTGCCAGCAGCTTAGGCACGGGACTAGCGGGAGGGGGGGGGTACAATGAGCAGTTCTTC. It translates to CASSLGTGLAGGGGYNEQFF.

The chain is built from TRBV4-3 and TRBJ2-3, with TRBD1 matching over 7 bases. Germline V lookup: CDR1 LGHNA, CDR2 YSLEER. The CDR3 has 15 residues. The V and J ends lost 2 bases and 2 bases, in that order; junction bases with no gene match: 4. As DNA, the CDR3 is TGCGCCAGCAGCCAATGGGGACAGTTCACAGATACGCAGTATTTT. As protein: CASSQWGQFTDTQYF.

The chain links TRBV11-2 to TRBJ2-3, with 7 bases identical to TRBD2. CDR3 length equals 14 residues. Trimming removed 5 bases from V and 2 bases from J; junction bases left unmatched: 4. Germline V gives CDR1 SGHAT, CDR2 FQNNGV. The CDR3 sequence: CASSPTSVTDTQYF. The CDR3, as DNA: TGTGCCAGCAGCCCTACTAGCGTCACAGATACGCAGTATTTT.

CDR3 coding DNA: TGCGCCAGCAGCTCGGGGAGGGAGGCCCACAATGAGCAGTACTTC. This encodes CASSSGREAHNEQYF. The chain uses TRBV4-3 and TRBJ2-1, with 7 nucleotides matching TRBD2. Judging by the DNA end, TRBJ2-7 fits better; the J call may be wrong. The V gene's germline CDR1 is LGHNA and CDR2 YSLEER. This CDR3 has 15 residues.

In the case of this clonotype: Since a much larger clone is just one base distant, this may be a read error. The chain recombines TRBV18 with TRBJ2-5, with TRBD1 matching over 7 bases. The DNA end is more similar to TRBJ2-7, so the J call may be wrong. This CDR3 is 14 amino acids long. Germline V gene sequence: CDR1 KGHSH, CDR2 LQKENI. CDR3 protein: CASTRQGISCEQYF. DNA of the CDR3: TGTGCCAGCACACGACAGGGTATTTCCTGCGAGCAGTACTTC.